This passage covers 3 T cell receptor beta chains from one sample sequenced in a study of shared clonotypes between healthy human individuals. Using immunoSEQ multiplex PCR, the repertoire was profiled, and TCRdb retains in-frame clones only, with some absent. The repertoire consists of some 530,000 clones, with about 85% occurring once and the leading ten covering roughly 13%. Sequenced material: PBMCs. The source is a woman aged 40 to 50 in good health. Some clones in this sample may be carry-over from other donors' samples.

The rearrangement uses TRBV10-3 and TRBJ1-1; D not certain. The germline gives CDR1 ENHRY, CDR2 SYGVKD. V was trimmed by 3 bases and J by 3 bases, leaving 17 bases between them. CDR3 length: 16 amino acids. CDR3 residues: CAISDRSVRRDTEAFF. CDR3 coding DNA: TGTGCCATCAGTGATCGGTCAGTTAGGCGGGACACTGAAGCTTTCTTT.

The CDR3 region is CASSRGAHTDTQYF. CDR3 DNA: TGTGCCAGCAGCCGGGGGGCCCACACAGATACGCAGTATTTT. V and J are TRBV7-9 and TRBJ2-3; a possible D gene is TRBD2 (7 bases). Trimming removed 5 bases at V and 2 bases at J, with 11 bases between. Germline V gives CDR1 SEHNR, CDR2 FQNEAQ (reference sequence). The CDR3 loop spans 14 amino acids.

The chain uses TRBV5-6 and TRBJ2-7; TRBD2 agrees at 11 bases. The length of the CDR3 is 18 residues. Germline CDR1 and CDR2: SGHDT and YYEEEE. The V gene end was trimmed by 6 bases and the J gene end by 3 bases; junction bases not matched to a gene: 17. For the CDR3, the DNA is TGTGCCAGCACCTTACTAGCGGGAGCTCCTACTACTATCTACGAGCAGTACTTC. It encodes CASTLLAGAPTTIYEQYF.